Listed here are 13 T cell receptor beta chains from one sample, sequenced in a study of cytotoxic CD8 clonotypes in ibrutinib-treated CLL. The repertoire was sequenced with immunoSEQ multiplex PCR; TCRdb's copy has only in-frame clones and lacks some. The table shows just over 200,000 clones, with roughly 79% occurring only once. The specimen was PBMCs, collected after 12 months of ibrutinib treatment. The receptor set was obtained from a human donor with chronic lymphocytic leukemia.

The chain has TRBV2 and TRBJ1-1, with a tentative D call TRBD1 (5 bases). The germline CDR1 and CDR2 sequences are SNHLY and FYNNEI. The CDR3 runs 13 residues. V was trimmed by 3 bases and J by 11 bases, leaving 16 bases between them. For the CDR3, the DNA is TGTGCCAGCAGTGAGTCCAGGGCGGTTGAGGCTTTCTTT. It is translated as CASSESRAVEAFF.

CDR3: CASSVAPSGFYEQYF. The CDR3 DNA is TGTGCCAGCAGCGTAGCGCCTAGCGGATTCTACGAGCAGTACTTC. The chain employs TRBV9 and TRBJ2-7; 7 bases are shared with TRBD2. The germline gives CDR1 SGDLS, CDR2 YYNGEE. V was clipped by 0 bases and J by 3 bases; unmatched bases: 6. The CDR3 covers 15 residues.

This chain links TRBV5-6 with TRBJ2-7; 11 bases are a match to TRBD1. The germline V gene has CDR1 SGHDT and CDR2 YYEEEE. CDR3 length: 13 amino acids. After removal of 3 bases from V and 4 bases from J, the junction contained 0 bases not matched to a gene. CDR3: CASSWDRGYEQYF. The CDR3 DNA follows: TGTGCCAGCAGCTGGGACAGGGGGTACGAGCAGTACTTC.

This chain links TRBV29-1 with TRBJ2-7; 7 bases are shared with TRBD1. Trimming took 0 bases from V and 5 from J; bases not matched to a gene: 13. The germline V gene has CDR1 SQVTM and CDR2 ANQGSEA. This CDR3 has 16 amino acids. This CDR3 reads CSVEDRGQGVQDEQYF. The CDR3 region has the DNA TGCAGCGTTGAAGATCGAGGGCAGGGGGTTCAGGACGAGCAGTACTTC.

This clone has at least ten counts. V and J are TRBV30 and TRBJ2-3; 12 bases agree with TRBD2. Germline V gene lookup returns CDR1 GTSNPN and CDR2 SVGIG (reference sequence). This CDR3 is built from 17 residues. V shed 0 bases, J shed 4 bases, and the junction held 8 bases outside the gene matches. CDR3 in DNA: TGTGCCTGGAGTGTACGCTTGACTAGCGGGGGACCAGATACGCAGTATTTT. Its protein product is CAWSVRLTSGGPDTQYF.

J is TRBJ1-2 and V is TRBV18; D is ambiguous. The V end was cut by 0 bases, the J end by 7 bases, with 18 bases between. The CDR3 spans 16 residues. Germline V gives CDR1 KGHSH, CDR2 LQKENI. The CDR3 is CASSPPADPVFTGYTF. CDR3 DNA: TGTGCCAGCTCACCACCGGCAGACCCGGTGTTTACTGGCTACACCTTC.

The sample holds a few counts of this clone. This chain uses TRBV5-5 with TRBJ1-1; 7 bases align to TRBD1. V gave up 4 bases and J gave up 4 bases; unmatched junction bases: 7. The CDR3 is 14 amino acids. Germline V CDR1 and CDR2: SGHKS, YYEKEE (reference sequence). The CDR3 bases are TGTGCCAGCAGCCCGGGGCCAGGGGGCACTGAAGCTTTCTTT. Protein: CASSPGPGGTEAFF.

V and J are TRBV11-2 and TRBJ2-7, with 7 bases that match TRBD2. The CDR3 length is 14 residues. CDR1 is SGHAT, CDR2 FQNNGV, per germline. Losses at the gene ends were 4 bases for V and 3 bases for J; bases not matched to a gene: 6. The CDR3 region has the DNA TGTGCCAGCAGCTCCTCCCGGGACTACTACGAGCAGTACTTC. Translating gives CASSSSRDYYEQYF.

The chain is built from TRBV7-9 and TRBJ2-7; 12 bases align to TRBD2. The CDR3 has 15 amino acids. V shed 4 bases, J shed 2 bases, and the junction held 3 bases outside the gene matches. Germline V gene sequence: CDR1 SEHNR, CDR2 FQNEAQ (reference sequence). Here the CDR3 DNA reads TGTGCCAGCAGCTCGCCTAGCGGGAGGGCCTACGAGCAGTACTTC. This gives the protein CASSSPSGRAYEQYF. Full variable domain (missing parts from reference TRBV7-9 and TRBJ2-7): DTGVSQNPRHKITKRGQNVTFRCDPISEHNRLYWYRQTLGQGPEFLTYFQNEAQLEKSRLLSDRFSAERPKGSFSTLEIQRTEQGDSAMYLCASSSPSGRAYEQYFGPGTRLTVT.

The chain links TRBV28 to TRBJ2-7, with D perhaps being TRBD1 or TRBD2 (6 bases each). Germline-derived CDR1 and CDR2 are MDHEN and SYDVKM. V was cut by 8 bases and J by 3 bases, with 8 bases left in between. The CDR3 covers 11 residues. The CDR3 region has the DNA TGTGCCAGCGGGGGGCTCTACGAGCAGTACTTC. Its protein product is CASGGLYEQYF.

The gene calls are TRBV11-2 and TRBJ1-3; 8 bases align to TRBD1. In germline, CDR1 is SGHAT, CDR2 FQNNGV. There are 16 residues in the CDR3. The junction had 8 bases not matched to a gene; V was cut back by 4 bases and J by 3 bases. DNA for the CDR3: TGTGCCAGCAGCTACCCATTGGACAGGGATGGAAACACCATATATTTT. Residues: CASSYPLDRDGNTIYF.

This chain's CDR3 is CASSLASSGNTIYF. CDR3 bases: TGTGCCAGCAGTTTAGCTTCTTCTGGAAACACCATATATTTT. This sequence joins TRBV27 and TRBJ1-3; D not resolved. The CDR3 has 14 amino acids. Trimming shortened V by 2 bases and J by 1 base, and 6 bases separated the two germline ends. The germline CDR1 and CDR2 sequences are MNHEY and SMNVEV (reference sequence).

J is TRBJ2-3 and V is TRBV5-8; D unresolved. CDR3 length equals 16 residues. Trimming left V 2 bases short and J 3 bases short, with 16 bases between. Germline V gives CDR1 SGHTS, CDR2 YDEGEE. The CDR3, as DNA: TGTGCCAGCAGCTTTTATCGGGCCAGTACAACAGATACGCAGTATTTT. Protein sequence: CASSFYRASTTDTQYF.